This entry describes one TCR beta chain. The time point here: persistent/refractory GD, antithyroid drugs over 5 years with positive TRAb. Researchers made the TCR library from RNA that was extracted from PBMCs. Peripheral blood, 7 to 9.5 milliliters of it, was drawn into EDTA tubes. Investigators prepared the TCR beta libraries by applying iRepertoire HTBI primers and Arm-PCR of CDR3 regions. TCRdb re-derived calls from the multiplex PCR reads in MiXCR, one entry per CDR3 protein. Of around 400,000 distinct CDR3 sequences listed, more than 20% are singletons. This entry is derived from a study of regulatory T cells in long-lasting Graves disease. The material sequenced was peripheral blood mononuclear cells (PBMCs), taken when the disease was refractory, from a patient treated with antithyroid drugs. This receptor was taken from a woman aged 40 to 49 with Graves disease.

Here the CDR3 DNA reads TGCAGTGCTAGCCCTGACGACAGGGGGCTCGGCTACACCTTC. This sequence encodes CSASPDDRGLGYTF. The chain has TRBV20-1 and TRBJ1-2, with 10 nucleotides matching TRBD1. With 3 bases clipped from V and 8 bases from J, the junction kept 9 bases outside the gene matches. The CDR3 is 14 residues long. CDR1 is DFQATT and CDR2 is SNEGSKA in the germline V gene (reference sequence).